The clone carrying this T cell receptor (beta chain) was counted a few times. The target antigen is unknown. Specified treatment: approximately nine-day PBMC culture with coronavirus spike peptide pools or control peptides (ViraFEST assay). With peptide pools, ViraFEST first expanded antigen-specific T cells and afterwards sequenced their TCRs. The data belong to a study of vaccination and CD4 T cells after COVID-19. At the level of the study: According to the study, participants were given two doses of BNT162b2 or mRNA-1273 vaccine. Post-vaccination samples were procured at a median of 72 days following dose two (range 14 to 241). Overlapping spike peptides of SARS-CoV-2, HCoV-NL63, HCoV-OC43 and HCoV-229E were used, and cells were stimulated with them.

The Oncomine TCR Beta short-read assay was applied to DNA of cultured CD4+ T cells. MiXCR, run by TCRdb on the PCR reads, gives a single entry per CDR3 protein. Of about 25,000 distinct CDR3 sequences in the sample, approximately 49% were seen once. This CDR3 is built from 12 residues. The V end was cut by 7 bases, the J end by 2 bases, with 6 bases between. The receptor was derived from a human donor who had recovered from COVID-19. The chain couples TRBV12-3 or TRBV12-4 to TRBJ1-5; D gene unclear. The specimen sequenced was CD4+ T cells from blood, cultured in vitro. The CDR3 loop is CASNRGNQPQHF. CDR3 DNA: TGTGCCAGCAATAGGGGCAATCAGCCCCAGCATTTT.